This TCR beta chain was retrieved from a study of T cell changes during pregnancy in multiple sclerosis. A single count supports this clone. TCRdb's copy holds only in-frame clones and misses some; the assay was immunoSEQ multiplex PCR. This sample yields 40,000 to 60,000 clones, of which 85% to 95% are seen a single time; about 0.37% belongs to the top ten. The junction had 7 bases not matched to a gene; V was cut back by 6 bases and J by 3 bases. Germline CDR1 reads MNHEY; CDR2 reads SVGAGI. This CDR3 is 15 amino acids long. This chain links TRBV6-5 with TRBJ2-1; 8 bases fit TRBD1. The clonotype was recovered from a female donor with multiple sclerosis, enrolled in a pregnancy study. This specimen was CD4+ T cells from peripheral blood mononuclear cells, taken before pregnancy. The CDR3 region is CASRSDRGNYNEQFF. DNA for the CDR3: TGTGCCAGCAGATCCGACAGGGGCAACTACAATGAGCAGTTCTTC.